The entry that follows covers one TCR beta chain sequence. The clone's antigen remains unknown. No base quality information exists; no much larger clone differs at one position. This entry belongs to a study of tissue T cells after allogeneic stem cell transplantation (dated by TCRdb to between 2021 and 2022). About the full investigation: For tissues with multiple samples, a pathologist reviewed H&E sections and gave sequencing priority to samples with histologically apparent lymphocytes. Using research autopsies of patients with and without GVHD, plus mouse models of GVHD, the study profiled TCR beta repertoires across many tissues. The human part of the study was a prospective observational study with no blinding and no randomization. What the authors observed across the whole study: Not many T cell clones showed up in more than one patient, yet clustering based on motifs uncovered repertoire signatures that were shared across patients in a tissue-specific way. Which tissue TCRs were alloreactive or antigen-specific was not determined in the study, and some clones might have been persisting host cells. For the non-GVHD comparator patients, no blood samples were available. A small and clinically heterogeneous patient cohort was studied, and sampling depth was acknowledged as a limitation. Within patients, how anatomically similar tissues were was a major factor shaping TCR repertoire composition, regardless of disease or transplant status. In both patients and mice, T cells from blood and spleen covered only a limited part of the TCR repertoire found in tissues.

Receptors were amplified or captured by the immunoSEQ multiplex PCR assay. TCRbeta CDR3 sequencing was performed at survey depth by Adaptive Biotechnologies, and CDR3 sequences, V/J genes, productive frequency and template counts were reported. Amplification of TCR beta CDR3 regions started from genomic DNA instead of RNA. In the authors' own workflow: Jensen-Shannon divergence was used to quantify pairwise repertoire overlap between tissues, with a value of 1 indicating complete divergence and a value of 0 indicating identical repertoires. Tissues were clustered by single-linkage agglomerative hierarchical clustering of pairwise JSD values, and the clustering results were displayed as dendrograms. GLIPH2 was run on all patient samples with simulation_depth 1000, kmer_min_depth 3, cdr3_length_cutoff 8, keeping groups with more than two unique CDR3s. A standardized tissue-overlap score was generated by extrapolating Jaccard GLIPH-group overlap across patients to a standard repertoire size of 1000 clones. To look at how diversity was associated with clinical or experimental variables, linear mixed-effect models were used, with tissue treated as a fixed effect and individual treated as a random effect. Not all clones reach the TCRdb copy of this immuneACCESS table, which keeps in-frame sequences only. Checked studies attribute under half of the gap to unresolved V genes and leave the rest unexplained. The V and J calls and clone size are taken from that table; D and trimming were inferred from the DNA. Recorded for this sample are 3,000 to 5,000 clones; about three quarters of them occurred a single time. Of the sample, more than 8.5% falls within the top ten clones.

V has 0 bases trimmed and J has 4 bases trimmed; junction bases matching no gene number 1. The CDR3, from cysteine to phenylalanine, totals 15 residues. The CDR3 DNA has 45 bases and is translated from base 1. The germline V gene encodes CDR1 KGHSH and CDR2 LQKENI. The meaning of the sample's time point label: human tissue collected at research (rapid) autopsy. Three non-HCT comparator patients who had other cancers, at least five GI tract samples, and no known GI disease at death were chosen retrospectively. Autopsy tissues included GI sites from esophagus to rectum, liver, skin and lymphoid organs including spleen, after a median post-mortem interval of almost 10 hours. Autopsy specimens were bisected, with one portion flash-frozen in liquid nitrogen and the rest formalin-fixed; GI outer muscle layers were removed. To extract genomic DNA from frozen tissues, either the Mag-Bind Blood & Tissue DNA HDQ 96 Kit on a Chemagic 360 or the DNeasy Blood & Tissue Kit was used. Extracted DNA was further purified with the Genomic DNA Clean & Concentrator-25 kit because of concern about red blood cell contamination.

This sequence uses TRBV18 and TRBJ1-5, and TRBD1 matches 9 of the central bases. This clonotype originated in a woman aged 18-55 years with breast cancer. Here the sequenced sample was left colon tissue, taken at autopsy. This receptor has the CDR3 CASSPPGQGNQPQHF. The nucleotide sequence reads TGTGCCAGCTCACCACCCGGACAGGGGAATCAGCCCCAGCATTTT.